This T cell receptor (beta chain) was captured by sequencing in a study of response to subunit inactivated influenza vaccine. This clonotype was counted a few times. Via MiXCR, TCRdb re-called the RT-PCR reads, giving one row per CDR3 protein. The table lists about 800,000 distinct CDR3 sequences, 20% to 25% of them singletons, with about 9.4% in the top ten. The V and J ends lost 6 bases and 3 bases respectively, with 18 bases between them. The CDR3 has 15 residues. CDR1 and CDR2 from the germline V gene are DFQATT and SNEGSKA (reference sequence). The genes are TRBV20-1 and TRBJ2-4, with a tentative D call TRBD2 (5 bases). The input for sequencing was PBMCs from blood, taken 4 to 6 days after vaccination. The clonotype comes from a man aged 45-65 years who received an inactivated influenza vaccine. CDR3 sequence (DNA): TGCAGTGCAGTCCCGGGAAGAGGAAACAAAAACATTCAGTACTTC. Protein: CSAVPGRGNKNIQYF.